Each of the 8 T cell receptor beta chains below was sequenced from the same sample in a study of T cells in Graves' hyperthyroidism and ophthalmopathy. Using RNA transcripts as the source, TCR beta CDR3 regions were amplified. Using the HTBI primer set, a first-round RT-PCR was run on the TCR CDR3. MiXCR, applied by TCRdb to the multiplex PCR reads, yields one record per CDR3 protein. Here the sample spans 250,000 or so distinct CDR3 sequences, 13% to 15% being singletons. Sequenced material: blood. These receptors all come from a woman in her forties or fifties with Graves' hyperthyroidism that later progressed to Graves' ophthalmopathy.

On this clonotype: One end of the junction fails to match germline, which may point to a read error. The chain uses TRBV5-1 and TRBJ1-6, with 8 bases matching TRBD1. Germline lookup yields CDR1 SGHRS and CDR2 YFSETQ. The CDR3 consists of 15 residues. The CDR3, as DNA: TGCACCAGCAGCCTAAAACAGGGGGAGAATTCACCCCTCCACTTT. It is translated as CTSSLKQGENSPLHF.

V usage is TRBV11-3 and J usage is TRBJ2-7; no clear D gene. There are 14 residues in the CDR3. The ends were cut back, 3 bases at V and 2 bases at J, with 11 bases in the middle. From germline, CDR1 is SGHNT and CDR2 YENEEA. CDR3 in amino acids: CASSLSPRAYEQYF. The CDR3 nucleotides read TGTGCCAGCAGCTTGTCTCCTAGGGCCTACGAGCAGTACTTC.

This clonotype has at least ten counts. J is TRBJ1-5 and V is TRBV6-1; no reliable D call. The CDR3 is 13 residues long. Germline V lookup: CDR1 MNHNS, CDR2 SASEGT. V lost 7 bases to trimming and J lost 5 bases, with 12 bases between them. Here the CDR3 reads CASKVGLHQPQHF. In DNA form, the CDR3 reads TGTGCCAGCAAGGTGGGGTTGCATCAGCCCCAGCATTTT.

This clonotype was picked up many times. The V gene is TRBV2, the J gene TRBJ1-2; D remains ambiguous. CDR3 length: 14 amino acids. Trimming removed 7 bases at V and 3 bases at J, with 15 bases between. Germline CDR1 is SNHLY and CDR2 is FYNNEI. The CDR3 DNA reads TGTGCCAGCATCGGGATGGAGGACTACTATGGCTACACCTTC. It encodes CASIGMEDYYGYTF.

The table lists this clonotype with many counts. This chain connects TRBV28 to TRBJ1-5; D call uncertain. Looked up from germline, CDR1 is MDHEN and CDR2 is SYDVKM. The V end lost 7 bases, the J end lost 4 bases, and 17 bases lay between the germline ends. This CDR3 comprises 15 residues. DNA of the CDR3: TGTGCCAGCAAGGTGCAGCGGACCGTTAATCAGCCCCAGCATTTT. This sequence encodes CASKVQRTVNQPQHF. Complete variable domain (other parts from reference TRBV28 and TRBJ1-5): DVKVTQSSRYLVKRTGEKVFLECVQDMDHENMFWYRQDPGLGLRLIYFSYDVKMKEKGDIPEGYSVSREKKERFSLILESASTNQTSMYLCASKVQRTVNQPQHFGDGTRLSIL.

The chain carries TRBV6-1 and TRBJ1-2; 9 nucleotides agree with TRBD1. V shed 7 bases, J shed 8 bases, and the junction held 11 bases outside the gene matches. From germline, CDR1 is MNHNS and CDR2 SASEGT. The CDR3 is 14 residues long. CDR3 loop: CASIQPGTGRGYTF. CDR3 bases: TGTGCCAGCATACAACCCGGGACAGGGAGAGGCTACACCTTC.

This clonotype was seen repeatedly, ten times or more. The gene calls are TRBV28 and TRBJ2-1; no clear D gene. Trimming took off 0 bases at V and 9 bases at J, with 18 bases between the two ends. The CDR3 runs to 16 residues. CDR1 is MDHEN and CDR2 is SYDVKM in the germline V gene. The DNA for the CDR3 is TGTGCCAGCAGTTTATGGGCTCCCGGTGGAGTTGGTGAGCAGTTCTTC. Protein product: CASSLWAPGGVGEQFF.

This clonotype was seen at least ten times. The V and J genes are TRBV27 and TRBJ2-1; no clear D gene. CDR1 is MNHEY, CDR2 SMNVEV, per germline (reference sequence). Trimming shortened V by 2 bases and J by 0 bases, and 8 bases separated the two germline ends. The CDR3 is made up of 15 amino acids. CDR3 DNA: TGTGCCAGCAGTTTAGTAGGGATCTCCTACAATGAGCAGTTCTTC. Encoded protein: CASSLVGISYNEQFF.